These 29 T cell receptor beta chains came from one sample sequenced in a study of T cells in Graves' hyperthyroidism and ophthalmopathy. Amplification targeted TCR beta CDR3 regions from RNA transcripts. The HTBI primer set served for first-round RT-PCR of the TCR CDR3. In TCRdb, the multiplex PCR reads were re-called with MiXCR into one record per CDR3 protein. The sample records roughly 420,000 distinct CDR3 sequences, roughly an eighth being singletons. Material for sequencing was blood. Source of these receptors: a young woman with Graves' hyperthyroidism.

This clonotype was detected a few times. The chain employs TRBV27 and TRBJ1-1; D not resolved. With 5 bases removed from V and 7 bases from J, the gap between germline ends came to 11 bases. The CDR3 has 12 amino acids. Germline loops: CDR1 MNHEY, CDR2 SMNVEV (reference sequence). The CDR3 DNA reads TGTGCCAGCAGTCCCTTACGGGGTGAAGCTTTCTTT. Translating it yields CASSPLRGEAFF.

This clonotype showed up many times. V is TRBV30 and J is TRBJ2-7; a possible D gene is TRBD1 (5 bases). With 2 bases removed from V and 2 bases from J, the gap between germline ends came to 10 bases. CDR3 length equals 13 residues. Germline CDR1 reads GTSNPN; CDR2 reads SVGIG (reference sequence). CDR3 residues: CAWSRGGTYEQYF. CDR3 DNA: TGTGCCTGGAGTAGGGGTGGTACCTACGAGCAGTACTTC.

This clonotype was found a few times. CDR3 residues: CASSFGPGGSQPQHF. The CDR3, as DNA: TGTGCCAGCAGCTTTGGTCCAGGGGGCAGTCAGCCCCAGCATTTT. The V gene is TRBV5-5, the J gene TRBJ1-5; TRBD1 matches 8 bases. J gave up 6 bases and V 2 bases, and 7 bases lay outside the gene matches. CDR1 is SGHKS and CDR2 is YYEKEE in the germline V gene (reference sequence). CDR3 length: 15 residues.

Many counts were recorded for this clonotype. The chain couples TRBV2 to TRBJ2-3; D is perhaps TRBD1 or TRBD2 (5 bases each). The CDR3 is made up of 14 amino acids. The germline V gene encodes CDR1 SNHLY and CDR2 FYNNEI. The V and J ends lost 6 bases and 1 base respectively, with 11 bases between them. CDR3 region: CASRPGPRTDTQYF. As DNA, the CDR3 is TGTGCCAGCAGGCCGGGACCACGCACAGATACGCAGTATTTT.

In this sample, this clonotype turned up many times. J is TRBJ2-1 and V is TRBV20-1, with TRBD2 matching over 8 bases. J was trimmed by 3 bases and V by 2 bases; bases with no gene match: 3. CDR1 and CDR2 (germline): DFQATT, SNEGSKA (reference sequence). The CDR3 totals 14 residues. The CDR3 is CSARTSGGYNEQFF. The CDR3 bases are TGCAGTGCTAGAACTAGCGGAGGCTACAATGAGCAGTTCTTC.

This clonotype has at least ten counts. The V and J genes are TRBV12-3 or TRBV12-4 and TRBJ2-1, with 9 bases identical to TRBD2. CDR3 length equals 19 residues. V shed 6 bases and J 6 bases; nucleotides not matched to a gene: 21. The CDR3 here is CASSPSRLAGPLMGNEQFF. CDR3 nucleotide sequence: TGTGCCAGCAGCCCATCGAGGCTAGCGGGACCCCTTATGGGCAATGAGCAGTTCTTC.

This clonotype has a count of ten or more. The rearrangement uses TRBV28 and TRBJ2-7; the D is unclear. The V gene lost 2 bases and the J gene lost 2 bases, with 16 bases spanning the gap. The CDR3 consists of 16 residues. Germline assignment: CDR1 MDHEN and CDR2 SYDVKM. Written as DNA, the CDR3 is TGTGCCAGCAGTTTACGCTCCGTAGTAGCAGCCTACGAGCAGTACTTC. Amino acid sequence: CASSLRSVVAAYEQYF.

This clonotype was recorded a few times. V usage is TRBV11-2 and J usage is TRBJ1-3, with D perhaps matching TRBD1 (5 bases). CDR3 length: 16 residues. The germline V and J ends were trimmed by 0 bases and 3 bases, with 12 bases remaining between them. In germline, CDR1 is SGHAT, CDR2 FQNNGV. CDR3 bases: TGTGCCAGCAGCTTAGAAGCCAGGGAGGGTGGAAACACCATATATTTT. Its protein product is CASSLEAREGGNTIYF.

This clonotype was seen ten or more times. The rearrangement links TRBV7-3 to TRBJ2-7, with 7 bases matching TRBD2. Per germline, CDR1 SGHTA and CDR2 FQGTGA. V lost 2 bases, J lost 6 bases, and 7 bases stayed unmatched. The CDR3 consists of 14 residues. The CDR3 nucleotides are TGTGCCAGCAGCTTAGAGGGAGGGCGCGGCGAGCAGTACTTC. It encodes CASSLEGGRGEQYF.

This clonotype has ten or more counts. V usage is TRBV27 and J usage is TRBJ1-1; D remains ambiguous. The CDR3 covers 15 residues. V was shortened by 5 bases and J by 3 bases, with 16 bases between the two germline ends. The germline V gene has CDR1 MNHEY and CDR2 SMNVEV (reference sequence). DNA for the CDR3: TGTGCCAGCAGTCCCTTGGTGTCCTTGGACACTGAAGCTTTCTTT. Its translation: CASSPLVSLDTEAFF.

This clonotype has at least ten counts. The rearrangement links TRBV3-1 to TRBJ1-4; unclear D gene. This CDR3 has 14 amino acids. The V and J ends lost 4 bases and 10 bases respectively, with 16 bases between them. CDR1 is LGHDT and CDR2 is YNNKEL in the germline V gene (reference sequence). CDR3 DNA: TGTGCCAGCAGCCCAGACTCCCTTAGAGGAAAACTGTTTTTT. It translates to CASSPDSLRGKLFF.

The table lists this clonotype with many counts. The chain recombines TRBV5-1 with TRBJ2-2; perhaps TRBD2 as D (5 bases). Germline lookup yields CDR1 SGHRS and CDR2 YFSETQ. V dropped 7 bases and J dropped 0 bases, with 10 bases sitting between them. This CDR3 has 14 amino acids. CDR3 region: CASGLYANTGELFF. The CDR3 DNA sequence: TGCGCCAGCGGACTGTATGCGAACACCGGGGAGCTGTTTTTT.

This clonotype was counted at least ten times. The chain uses TRBV14 and TRBJ2-3, with a weak D call TRBD2 (5 bases). The CDR3 spans 16 residues. Trimming removed 0 bases from V and 5 bases from J, with 15 bases in between. Germline assignment: CDR1 SGHDN and CDR2 FVKESK. Here the CDR3 DNA reads TGTGCCAGCAGCCAAGATCTTCCCGGAGGCGGAGATACGCAGTATTTT. Translation: CASSQDLPGGGDTQYF.

Concerning this clonotype: This may be a read error: a much more frequent sequence differs by one nucleotide. The rearrangement joins TRBV11-2 to TRBJ2-1; 10 bases fit TRBD2. Germline V lookup: CDR1 SGHAT, CDR2 FQNNGV. This CDR3 has 16 residues. Unmatched junction bases numbered 8, after V lost 3 bases and J lost 6 bases. CDR3 region: CASSFLTSGTFNEQFF. The CDR3 bases are TGTGCCAGCAGCTTCCTCACTAGCGGGACCTTCAATGAGCAGTTCTTC.

This clonotype appeared many times. The chain carries TRBV20-1 and TRBJ1-5; D possibly corresponds to TRBD1 (6 bases). Germline CDR1 DFQATT, CDR2 SNEGSKA (reference sequence). The V and J ends lost 1 base and 3 bases respectively, with 13 bases between them. The CDR3 covers 15 residues. The CDR3 here is CSARAQGYTNQPQHF. CDR3 in DNA: TGCAGTGCTAGAGCACAGGGCTATACCAATCAGCCCCAGCATTTT.

Worth noting for this clonotype: A far larger clone is just one base off, so this is likely a read error. The chain uses TRBV27 and TRBJ2-1; D gene ambiguous. Per the germline V gene, CDR1 is MNHEY and CDR2 is SMNVEV (reference sequence). CDR3 length equals 13 residues. This CDR3 is CASSLSNYSEQFF. CDR3 nucleotides: TGTGCCAGCAGTTTATCTAATTACAGTGAGCAGTTCTTC.

This clonotype has more than one count but fewer than ten. The CDR3 region is CASSQEAQVYEQYF. The DNA of the CDR3 is TGCGCCAGCAGCCAAGAGGCACAGGTGTACGAGCAGTACTTC. J is TRBJ2-7 and V is TRBV4-1; possibly TRBD1 for D (5 bases). The V end lost 0 bases, the J end lost 4 bases, and 10 bases lay between the germline ends. There are 14 residues in the CDR3. Per germline, CDR1 MGHRA and CDR2 YSYEKL.

Note on this clonotype: A much more abundant neighbour one base away suggests this may be a read error. The rearrangement joins TRBV14 to TRBJ1-4; 9 nucleotides match TRBD1. The length of the CDR3 is 14 residues. With V trimmed by 4 bases and J by 6 bases, 3 bases remained unmatched. Germline V gene data show CDR1 as SGHDN and CDR2 as FVKESK. DNA for the CDR3: TGTGCCAGCAGCCGGACAGGGGCGGATGAAAAACTGTTTTTT. Protein: CASSRTGADEKLFF. Looking up the rest from reference TRBV14 and TRBJ1-4 gives the full variable domain: EAGVTQFPSHSVIEKGQTVTLRCDPISGHDNLYWYRRVMGKEIKFLLHFVKESKQDESGMPNNRFLAERTGGTYSTLKVQPAELEDSGVYFCASSRTGADEKLFFGSGTQLSVL.

This clonotype was recorded many times. The rearrangement joins TRBV10-3 to TRBJ2-2; 10 nucleotides align to TRBD1. CDR1 ENHRY and CDR2 SYGVKD come from the germline V gene. Trimming took 0 bases from V and 4 from J; bases not matched to a gene: 2. CDR3 length: 16 amino acids. The CDR3 region is CAISESWTGGTGELFF. CDR3 in DNA: TGTGCCATCAGTGAGTCGTGGACAGGGGGCACCGGGGAGCTGTTTTTT.

A few counts support this clonotype. This chain joins TRBV9 and TRBJ1-2; tentative D call: TRBD1 (6 bases). Trimming removed 4 bases at V and 3 bases at J, with 16 bases between. Germline V gene data show CDR1 as SGDLS and CDR2 as YYNGEE. The CDR3 is 15 residues long. The CDR3 nucleotides read TGTGCCAGCAGCTTAGCCGGGGGCGATGACTATGGCTACACCTTC. As protein: CASSLAGGDDYGYTF.

There are many counts of this clonotype. This rearrangement joins TRBV20-1 to TRBJ1-2; unclear D gene. This CDR3 is 13 amino acids long. CDR1 is DFQATT and CDR2 is SNEGSKA in the germline V gene (reference sequence). Trimming pared 2 bases from V and 8 bases from J, leaving 15 bases between. This CDR3 is CSARMTNPGGYTF. CDR3 coding DNA: TGCAGTGCTAGAATGACCAACCCGGGGGGCTACACCTTC.

The CDR3 is CASSSQGLAGVHEQYF. For the CDR3, the DNA is TGTGCCAGCAGCTCCCAGGGGCTAGCGGGAGTCCACGAGCAGTACTTC. The chain links TRBV7-9 to TRBJ2-7, with 10 bases that match TRBD2. This CDR3 is 16 amino acids long. Germline V gives CDR1 SEHNR, CDR2 FQNEAQ (reference sequence). V trimming: 4 bases; J trimming: 5 bases; junction bases outside the gene matches: 11.

This clonotype has more than one count but fewer than ten. The chain links TRBV11-2 to TRBJ2-2, with 7 bases identical to TRBD2. V dropped 0 bases and J dropped 8; count of bases not matched to a gene: 9. The CDR3 length is 16 residues. Germline CDR1 SGHAT, CDR2 FQNNGV. DNA of the CDR3: TGTGCCAGCAGCTTAGATTACGGCGGGAGCAATGGGGAGCTGTTTTTT. The encoded protein is CASSLDYGGSNGELFF.

At least ten counts were recorded for this clonotype. The CDR3 loop reads CASSGALEQFF. CDR3 coding DNA: TGTGCCAGCAGTGGGGCTCTGGAGCAGTTCTTC. The chain uses TRBV2 and TRBJ2-1; no definite D call. The CDR3 has 11 residues. The V end was cut by 4 bases, the J end by 10 bases, with 8 bases between. CDR1 and CDR2 (germline): SNHLY, FYNNEI.

V gene TRBV20-1 combines with J gene TRBJ2-7, with 7 bases matching TRBD2. V shed 3 bases and J 5 bases; nucleotides not matched to a gene: 10. The CDR3 contains 14 residues. The germline gives CDR1 DFQATT, CDR2 SNEGSKA (reference sequence). In DNA form, the CDR3 reads TGCAGTGCTAGGGGGGGGTGGGCGGCGCACGAGCAGTACTTC. This translates into CSARGGWAAHEQYF.

The chain couples TRBV7-9 to TRBJ2-3, with D perhaps TRBD2 (5 bases). V was clipped by 3 bases and J by 1 base, with 11 bases between them. Per germline, CDR1 SEHNR and CDR2 FQNEAQ (reference sequence). This CDR3 is 15 amino acids long. CDR3 region: CASSLSTGGTDTQYF. CDR3 in DNA: TGTGCCAGCAGCTTGAGTACCGGGGGCACAGATACGCAGTATTTT.

This clonotype was recorded a few times. The chain employs TRBV6-7 and TRBJ1-3, with 8 nucleotides matching TRBD1. TRBV6-7 is filed as an ORF, its function uncertain. V shed 2 bases and J 0 bases; nucleotides not matched to a gene: 9. The CDR3 extends over 18 amino acids. CDR3 amino acids: CASSYLGQGVSSGNTIYF. In DNA form, the CDR3 reads TGTGCCAGCAGTTACCTAGGACAGGGTGTAAGCTCTGGAAACACCATATATTTT.

This clonotype has at least ten counts. The J gene is TRBJ2-5, the V gene TRBV20-1; 7 bases align to TRBD1. This CDR3 comprises 14 residues. V was clipped by 0 bases and J by 1 base; unmatched bases: 2. Germline CDR1 DFQATT, CDR2 SNEGSKA (reference sequence). For the CDR3, the DNA is TGCAGTGCTAGAGAGGGGACAGCCCAAGAGACCCAGTACTTC. Protein: CSAREGTAQETQYF.

Ten or more counts support this clonotype. This chain joins TRBV7-8 and TRBJ2-7, with 9 positions matching TRBD1. Unmatched junction bases numbered 8, after V lost 8 bases and J lost 6 bases. The germline V gene has CDR1 SGHVS and CDR2 FQNEAQ. CDR3 length: 13 residues. CDR3 nucleotide sequence: TGTGCCAGCCGGGACAGGGAGATTAGCGAGCAGTACTTC. Translation: CASRDREISEQYF.